This T cell receptor (beta chain) was obtained from a study of high-grade serous ovarian cancer treatment subgroups. Across the whole study: Each sample yielded on average about 7,000 unique TCR beta rearrangements from 12,000 to 15,000 reads. The study's findings and limits: CDR1 and CDR2 were left unanalyzed; analyses focused on CDR3. Same-patient tumor repertoires overlapped at roughly 0.095 to 0.85; different patients barely overlapped.

This CDR3 contains 17 residues. The germline gives CDR1 WSHSY, CDR2 SAAADI. V lost 6 bases, J lost 6 bases, and 24 bases lay in between. Tumor samples were obtained before definitive surgery or chemotherapy. Remarks on this clone: The antigen remains undetermined.

Some clones are missing from TCRdb's copy, which holds only in-frame ones; the method was immunoSEQ multiplex PCR. Found here are over 9,000 clones, less than 90% of them singletons; the top ten hold about 6.1%. This chain links TRBV10-2 with TRBJ2-1; D might be TRBD1 or TRBD2, each matching 6 bases. The sequencing sample was made of tumor tissue. The TCR sequence derives from a human donor with high-grade serous ovarian cancer. CDR3 nucleotide sequence: TGCGCCAGCAGGACCCGATTGGGGGGCGGGGTCCTCAATGAGCAGTTCTTC. This gives the protein CASRTRLGGGVLNEQFF.